The rows below give T cell receptor beta chains drawn from one sample of a study of CD8 T cells in Susac syndrome. TCRdb reanalysed the immunoSEQ multiplex PCR reads using MiXCR and keeps one entry per CDR3 protein. This sample yields about 180,000 distinct CDR3 sequences, of which 85% to 95% are seen a single time; roughly 0.16% belongs to the top ten. The specimen sequenced was CD8+ T cells from PBMCs. These receptors were obtained from a human donor with multiple sclerosis. Both conserved end residues are trimmed from each CDR3.

CDR3	J	length	V
ASSYEAGTTGETQY	TRBJ2-5	14	TRBV6-5
ASSLFAGQPTSGQPQH	TRBJ1-5	16	TRBV28
ARLNAGQGTNTEAF	TRBJ1-1	14	TRBV23-1
ASSPGTGDNNEQF	TRBJ2-1	13	TRBV7-9
ASSLSSRGSYEQY	TRBJ2-7	13	TRBV27
ASSTGQAGKLF	TRBJ1-4	11	TRBV7-9
ASSVGMEGFEQY	TRBJ2-7	12	TRBV9
ASSVPGAYNEQF	TRBJ2-1	12	TRBV9
ASSSPVGDETQY	TRBJ2-5	12	TRBV7-9
SAPFPQDSTGELF	TRBJ2-2	13	TRBV20-1
ASSQRVTTYEQY	TRBJ2-7	12	TRBV4-2
ASGGGQGYSYNEQF	TRBJ2-1	14	TRBV27
ASSPQEGWYGYT	TRBJ1-2	12	TRBV5-6
SARDRGNQPQH	TRBJ1-5	11	TRBV20-1
ASRSIGGAKDTEAF	TRBJ1-1	14	TRBV7-9
ASSSDRNSGYEQY	TRBJ2-7	13	TRBV13
ASSPPGLSYNEQF	TRBJ2-1	13	TRBV9
ASSIPGTGGETQY	TRBJ2-5	13	TRBV19
AITGQPADEQF	TRBJ2-1	11	TRBV7-9
ASSMTSGAYNEQF	TRBJ2-1	13	TRBV7-2
ASSPPGTGPRIGRDTQY	TRBJ2-3	17	TRBV23-1
ASSHMDRGNRNEQF	TRBJ2-1	14	TRBV7-8
ASSVRPEPYEQY	TRBJ2-7	12	TRBV9
ASTDNYGYT	TRBJ1-2	9	TRBV19
AITEGGATEAF	TRBJ1-1	11	TRBV10-3
SVVPRDRGVYNEQF	TRBJ2-1	14	TRBV29-1
ASSQVLLAGGGHTQY	TRBJ2-3	15	TRBV3-1
SVEGALEGLAGDEQF	TRBJ2-1	15	TRBV29-1
ASNPLTRYSGTDEQF	TRBJ2-1	15	TRBV28
ASWAGIYNEQF	TRBJ2-1	11	TRBV12-3/TRBV12-4
ASSLLTDTQY	TRBJ2-3	10	TRBV7-9
ASRRDGSSYEQY	TRBJ2-7	12	TRBV28
ASSPRRDTSRGDTQY	TRBJ2-3	15	TRBV7-9
ASRGTFRETQY	TRBJ2-5	11	TRBV23-1
ATSDSRALPLQY	TRBJ2-4	12	TRBV24-1
SVGLDTQY	TRBJ2-3	8	TRBV29-1
SVDTGSGEQY	TRBJ2-7	10	TRBV29-1
ASSHHLWEESFSGELF	TRBJ2-2	16	TRBV14
AWALLAGVESSYNEQF	TRBJ2-1	16	TRBV30
ASSLAGLGIYEQY	TRBJ2-7	13	TRBV13
AWREAGRNYEQY	TRBJ2-7	12	TRBV30
ASSLFHGNEQF	TRBJ2-1	11	TRBV11-2
ASSQSPGELF	TRBJ2-2	10	TRBV6-5